These 11 T cell receptor beta chains share one sample of origin, sequenced in a study of blood T cell repertoires in COVID-19. Here immunoSEQ multiplex PCR was the method, and the copy in TCRdb shows in-frame clones only, minus some. Seen here are 270,000 or so clones, about 80% observed once, and the top ten hold around 7.8%. The sample consisted of peripheral blood. Receptors were obtained from a human donor in a cohort sampled during active COVID-19.

Here the CDR3 reads CASSRERDEQFF. The CDR3 DNA reads as TGTGCCAGCAGCCGAGAGCGGGATGAGCAGTTCTTC. This rearrangement joins TRBV7-9 to TRBJ2-1, with a weak D call TRBD2 (6 bases). The germline CDR1 and CDR2 sequences are SEHNR and FQNEAQ (reference sequence). CDR3 length equals 12 residues. Trimming stripped 5 bases from V and 8 bases from J, with 10 bases between.

The chain has TRBV7-9 and TRBJ2-5, with D tentatively TRBD1 (6 bases). Germline V gene sequence: CDR1 SEHNR, CDR2 FQNEAQ (reference sequence). This CDR3 contains 15 residues. Deletions cut 0 bases from V and 3 bases from J, with 11 bases between. The CDR3 sequence is CASSLAQGREETQYF. The CDR3 DNA is TGTGCCAGCAGCTTAGCGCAGGGGCGCGAAGAGACCCAGTACTTC.

The chain employs TRBV18 and TRBJ2-1, with a possible D match to TRBD1 (6 bases). In germline, CDR1 is KGHSH, CDR2 LQKENI. The CDR3 is made up of 15 amino acids. V shed 1 base and J shed 6 bases, with 13 bases lying between them. The CDR3 loop is CASSPRDNSRNEQFF. For the CDR3, the DNA is TGTGCCAGCTCACCACGGGACAACTCTCGCAATGAGCAGTTCTTC.

The chain carries TRBV28 and TRBJ2-7, with 7 bases aligning to TRBD1. Trimming cost V 6 bases and J 3 bases; bases outside gene matches: 8. The CDR3 runs 14 residues. The V gene's germline CDR1 is MDHEN and CDR2 SYDVKM. CDR3 DNA sequence: TGTGCCAGCAGAGGAGACAGGGACGGCTACGAGCAGTACTTC. This sequence encodes CASRGDRDGYEQYF.

This clone was seen only a few times. The chain couples TRBV5-4 to TRBJ1-6, with 7 bases identical to TRBD1. Germline V CDR1 and CDR2: SGHNT, YYREEE (reference sequence). This CDR3 has 14 residues. The J segment lost 7 bases and the V segment lost 4 bases, leaving 5 bases of the junction unmatched. As DNA, the CDR3 is TGTGCCAGCAGCCGTGGGACAGCGAATTCACCCCTCCACTTT. Protein: CASSRGTANSPLHF.

This clone was observed a few times. This rearrangement joins TRBV11-2 to TRBJ2-1, with a weak D call TRBD1 (5 bases). Germline-derived CDR1 and CDR2 are SGHAT and FQNNGV. The CDR3 totals 18 residues. V was clipped by 1 base and J by 0 bases, with 16 bases between them. The CDR3 bases are TGTGCCAGCAGCTTAGGGTGGGGCTCTACGGGCTCCTACAATGAGCAGTTCTTC. This sequence encodes CASSLGWGSTGSYNEQFF.

The rearrangement uses TRBV7-2 and TRBJ2-6; D uncertain. Germline CDR1 reads SGHTA; CDR2 reads FQGNSA. V lost 3 bases to trimming and J lost 5 bases, with 2 bases between them. This CDR3 has 12 amino acids. CDR3 sequence: CASSFWANVLTF. The CDR3 coding sequence is TGTGCCAGCAGCTTCTGGGCCAACGTCCTGACTTTC.

This clone was found once. The chain employs TRBV13 and TRBJ2-7; D may be TRBD1 (6 bases). Germline CDR1 and CDR2: PRHDT and FYEKMQ (reference sequence). V lost 4 bases and J lost 0, with 16 bases in between. The CDR3 is 16 amino acids. The CDR3 loop reads CASSSRRQGSSYEQYF. The CDR3 nucleotides read TGTGCCAGCAGCTCTAGGCGCCAGGGGAGCTCCTACGAGCAGTACTTC.

This clone appeared once. The rearrangement joins TRBV7-6 to TRBJ2-5; 7 bases agree with TRBD2. The CDR3 loop spans 16 amino acids. Unmatched junction bases numbered 10, after V lost 4 bases and J lost 2 bases. Germline lookup yields CDR1 SGHVS and CDR2 FNYEAQ. The CDR3 DNA reads TGTGCCAGCAGCTCTTCCTTAGCGGGTCGGCAAGAGACCCAGTACTTC. Protein sequence: CASSSSLAGRQETQYF.

This clone showed up just once. For the CDR3, the DNA is TGTGCCAGCAGCCGCGGGGGGGTCGGGGAGCTGTTTTTT. The encoded protein is CASSRGGVGELFF. The rearrangement joins TRBV11-3 to TRBJ2-2, with 9 bases lining up with TRBD2. The CDR3 runs to 13 residues. In germline, CDR1 is SGHNT, CDR2 YENEEA. V lost 5 bases to trimming and J lost 7 bases; unmatched junction nucleotides: 2.

The CDR3 nucleotides read TGTGCCAGTAGTACATCGGGACAGTTTTTTCCCTACGAGCAGTACTTC. This codes for CASSTSGQFFPYEQYF. The chain is built from TRBV19 and TRBJ2-7; 7 nucleotides agree with TRBD1. Germline-derived CDR1 and CDR2 are LNHDA and SQIVND (reference sequence). The V and J ends lost 4 bases and 2 bases, in that order; junction bases with no gene match: 11. The CDR3 has 16 residues.